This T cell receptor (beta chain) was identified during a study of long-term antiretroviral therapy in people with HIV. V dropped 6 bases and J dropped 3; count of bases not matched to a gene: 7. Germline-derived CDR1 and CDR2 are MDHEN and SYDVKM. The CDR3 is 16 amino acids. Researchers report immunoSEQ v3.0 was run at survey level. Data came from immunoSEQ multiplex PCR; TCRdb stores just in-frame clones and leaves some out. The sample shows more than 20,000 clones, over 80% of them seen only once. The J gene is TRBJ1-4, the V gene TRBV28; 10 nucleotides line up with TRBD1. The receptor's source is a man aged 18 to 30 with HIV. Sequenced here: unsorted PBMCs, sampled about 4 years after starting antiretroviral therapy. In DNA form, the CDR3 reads TGTGCCAGCAGCACCGGGACAGGGGACCCTAATGAAAAACTGTTTTTT. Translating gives CASSTGTGDPNEKLFF.